The 18 T cell receptor beta chains presented below share a single source sample, sequenced in a study of T cell clonality in common variable immunodeficiency. Method: immunoSEQ multiplex PCR; TCRdb's copy keeps in-frame clones and lacks some. Recorded here are 30,000 to 40,000 clones, none singletons. The sample taken for sequencing was peripheral blood mononuclear cells. The source of these receptors is a person aged 18 to 69 in good health.

This clone has a count of ten or more. The read falls 3 residues short of the CDR3 end, and the missing part is taken from the germline J gene. This chain links TRBV19 with TRBJ1-5; TRBD1 is a possible D gene (5 bases). The germline CDR1 and CDR2 sequences are LNHDA and SQIVND (reference sequence). V gave up 10 bases and J gave up 0 bases, with 13 bases separating them. This CDR3 has 14 amino acids. CDR3 sequence: CATRQHYSNQPQHF. CDR3 bases read: TGTGCCACAAGACAGCACTATAGCAATCAGCCC.

This clone was counted many times. The sequence runs out 3 residues before the end of the CDR3; the remainder is reconstructed from the germline J gene. The chain joins TRBV5-1 to TRBJ1-1; perhaps TRBD1 as D (6 bases). The CDR3 length is 15 residues. The germline V and J ends were trimmed by 1 base and 5 bases, with 15 bases remaining between them. Germline lookup yields CDR1 SGHRS and CDR2 YFSETQ. CDR3 DNA, as far as it was read: TGCGCCAGCAGCTTGCAGGTGCAGGGGCTTACTGAA. It is translated as CASSLQVQGLTE. The whole CDR3 reads CASSLQVQGLTEAFF.

Concerning this clone: The read gets to within 3 residues of the CDR3 end, and the germline J gene fills in the rest. The J gene is TRBJ2-3, the V gene TRBV18; TRBD1 is a possible D gene (6 bases). Germline lookup yields CDR1 KGHSH and CDR2 LQKENI. This CDR3 contains 13 residues. The CDR3 bases that were read are TGTGCCAGCACCGGCACAGGGCTAGAGACG. The encoded protein is CASTGTGLET. The CDR3 in full is CASTGTGLETQYF. Filled out from reference TRBV18 and TRBJ2-3, the complete variable domain reads NAGVMQNPRHLVRRRGQEARLRCSPMKGHSHVYWYRQLPEEGLKFMVYLQKENIIDESGMPKERFSAEFPKEGPSILRIQQVVRGDSAAYFCASTGTGLETQYFGPGTRLTVL.

This clone was recorded many times. The CDR3 is cut off 3 residues early in the read; its end comes from the germline J gene. The chain is built from TRBV29-1 and TRBJ2-5, with 9 bases aligning to TRBD1. CDR3 length: 15 residues. The germline V gene encodes CDR1 SQVTM and CDR2 ANQGSEA. J was trimmed by 5 bases and V by 4 bases; bases with no gene match: 11. The part of the CDR3 DNA that was read is TGCAGCGTTGGGCCACAGGGGGCGAGGACGGAGACC. Translation: CSVGPQGARTET. The full CDR3 sequence reads CSVGPQGARTETQYF.

This clone was recorded at least ten times. This CDR3 is CASSILAGGRETQYF. CDR3 DNA, as far as it was read: TGTGCCAGTAGTATTCTAGCGGGGGGCCGGGAGACC. The gene calls are TRBV19 and TRBJ2-5; 11 bases map to TRBD2. The read ends 3 residues early relative to the CDR3; the germline J gene fills the gap. Germline V CDR1 and CDR2: LNHDA, SQIVND (reference sequence). Trimming cost V 3 bases and J 5 bases; bases outside gene matches: 5. CDR3 length: 15 residues.

In this sample, this clone turned up many times. Sequencing ends 3 residues short of the CDR3 end; the germline J gene provides the rest. V is TRBV10-1 and J is TRBJ2-7; 7 bases line up with TRBD2. Germline CDR1 is WNHNN and CDR2 is SYGVQD (reference sequence). The V and J ends lost 3 bases and 5 bases, in that order; junction bases with no gene match: 7. The CDR3 runs to 14 residues. The part of the CDR3 DNA that was read is TGCGCCAGCAGTGACAAAAGGGACTACGACGAG. Translating gives CASSDKRDYDE. The entire CDR3 reads CASSDKRDYDEQYF.

This clone occurred many times. The read ends 3 residues early relative to the CDR3; the germline J gene fills the gap. The rearrangement links TRBV29-1 to TRBJ2-3; possible D gene TRBD1, 5 bases. Germline V gene data show CDR1 as SQVTM and CDR2 as ANQGSEA. The length of the CDR3 is 13 residues. The V end lost 2 bases, the J end lost 1 base, and 7 bases lay between the germline ends. The CDR3 bases that were read are TGCAGCGTTGAATTAGGGGGCACAGATACG. Protein product: CSVELGGTDT. The entire CDR3 reads CSVELGGTDTQYF.

Ten or more counts support this clone. The read terminates 3 residues before the CDR3 end, so the remaining end is supplied by the germline J gene. This chain connects TRBV2 to TRBJ2-7, with 9 bases identical to TRBD1. The ends lost 6 bases at V and 6 bases at J; junction bases unmatched: 6. Germline assignment: CDR1 SNHLY and CDR2 FYNNEI. This CDR3 has 13 residues. The CDR3 reads CASRWTGAVEQYF. The DNA read from the CDR3 is TGTGCCAGCAGGTGGACAGGGGCAGTCGAG.

Comments on this clone: Read coverage stops 3 residues before the CDR3 terminus; the germline J gene supplies the remainder. The chain employs TRBV30 and TRBJ1-1; 8 nucleotides align to TRBD1. The germline CDR1 and CDR2 sequences are GTSNPN and SVGIG (reference sequence). This CDR3 is 16 amino acids long. The ends lost 2 bases at V and 3 bases at J; junction bases unmatched: 11. This CDR3 reads CAWSRTGISSDTEAFF. The CDR3 DNA, read in part, is TGTGCCTGGAGTCGGACAGGGATCTCCTCGGACACTGAA. The full variable domain, with the rest looked up from reference TRBV30 and TRBJ1-1, is SQTIHQWPATLVQPVGSPLSLECTVEGTSNPNLYWYRQAAGRGLQLLFYSVGIGQISSEVPQNLSASRPQDRQFILSSKKLLLSDSGFYLCAWSRTGISSDTEAFFGQGTRLTVV.

This clone was recorded a few times. The CDR3 loop is CATIKAGASYNEQFF. The part of the CDR3 DNA that was read is TGTGCCACTATAAAGGCGGGAGCGTCCTACAATGAG. The V gene is TRBV6-2 or TRBV6-3, the J gene TRBJ2-1; 7 bases match TRBD2. The read is 3 residues too short to cover the CDR3 end, so that end is filled in from the germline J gene. CDR1 MNHEY and CDR2 SVGEGT come from the germline V gene. Trimming at V came to 10 bases and at J to 1 base, leaving 10 bases not matched to a gene. The CDR3 length is 15 residues.

This clone has just a few counts. Read coverage stops 3 residues before the CDR3 terminus; the germline J gene supplies the remainder. J is TRBJ1-1 and V is TRBV7-6, with D perhaps TRBD1 (5 bases). Germline V gives CDR1 SGHVS, CDR2 FNYEAQ. V gave up 6 bases and J gave up 3 bases, with 8 bases separating them. The length of the CDR3 is 12 residues. The CDR3 is CASSPGYTEAFF. The covered CDR3 bases are TGTGCCAGCAGTCCAGGGTACACTGAA. Complete variable domain (other parts from reference TRBV7-6 and TRBJ1-1): GAGVSQSPRYKVTKRGQDVALRCDPISGHVSLYWYRQALGQGPEFLTYFNYEAQQDKSGLPNDRFSAERPEGSISTLTIQRTEQRDSAMYRCASSPGYTEAFFGQGTRLTVV.

This clone was counted ten times or more. The read is 3 residues too short to cover the CDR3 end, so that end is filled in from the germline J gene. The V call is TRBV20-1, the J call TRBJ2-5; TRBD2 aligns across 13 bases. CDR3 size: 20 residues. Germline lookup yields CDR1 DFQATT and CDR2 SNEGSKA (reference sequence). Losses at the gene ends were 0 bases for V and 3 bases for J; bases not matched to a gene: 16. The CDR3 protein is CSARDRVRTSGSFWEETQYF. CDR3 DNA, as far as it was read: TGCAGTGCTAGAGATCGGGTTCGGACTAGCGGGAGCTTTTGGGAAGAGACC.

In its sample, this clone was seen a few times. The read falls 3 residues short of the CDR3 end, and the missing part is taken from the germline J gene. The V call is TRBV18, the J call TRBJ1-2; D is undetermined. Germline loops: CDR1 KGHSH, CDR2 LQKENI. The CDR3 sequence is 15 residues long. The covered CDR3 bases are TGTGCCAGCTCACCACTACCACAATACACAGATACC. Translated: CASSPLPQYTDT. The whole CDR3 is CASSPLPQYTDTYTF.

This clone came up many times. Read data end 3 residues before the CDR3 end; the end is taken from the germline J gene. V usage is TRBV6-1 and J usage is TRBJ1-1, with D unclear. Trimming cost V 2 bases and J 1 base, with 17 bases left between them. The germline V gene encodes CDR1 MNHNS and CDR2 SASEGT. The CDR3 is 17 amino acids. The CDR3 bases that were read are TGTGCCAGCAGTGAACCAGAACTAGTCGGCTGGAACACTGAA. As protein: CASSEPELVGWNTE. The entire CDR3 protein is CASSEPELVGWNTEAFF.

This clone was observed many times. The CDR3 end falls 3 residues outside the read, so it is completed with the germline J gene. The V call is TRBV20-1, the J call TRBJ2-1; D is possibly TRBD2 (6 bases). V lost 0 bases to trimming and J lost 1 base, with 13 bases between them. The CDR3 length is 16 residues. Germline CDR1 DFQATT, CDR2 SNEGSKA (reference sequence). CDR3 in amino acids: CSAREDWAGSYNEQFF. The DNA read from the CDR3 is TGCAGTGCTAGAGAGGATTGGGCGGGGTCCTACAATGAG.

This clone appeared many times. The read stops 3 residues short of the end of the CDR3; the missing end is completed from the germline J gene. The chain recombines TRBV5-1 with TRBJ2-7; D is undetermined. This CDR3 comprises 14 residues. Germline assignment: CDR1 SGHRS and CDR2 YFSETQ. V lost 0 bases, J lost 1 base, and 8 bases lay in between. This CDR3 reads CASSLGGQSYEQYF. The CDR3 DNA, read in part, is TGCGCCAGCAGCTTGGGCGGTCAGTCCTACGAG.

This clone was seen many times. The CDR3 goes on 3 residues after the read ends, and that part is filled in from the germline J gene. The genes are TRBV10-3 and TRBJ1-5, with 8 bases aligning to TRBD1. V lost 10 bases and J lost 4; bases outside the gene matches: 6. The germline V gene encodes CDR1 ENHRY and CDR2 SYGVKD. The length of the CDR3 is 13 residues. CDR3 loop: CATKTGGNQPQHF. CDR3 DNA, as far as it was read: TGTGCCACCAAAACAGGGGGAAATCAGCCC.

This clone was recorded at least ten times. The read halts 3 residues ahead of the CDR3 end, with the missing end drawn from the germline J gene. The V and J genes are TRBV10-3 and TRBJ2-7; perhaps TRBD1 as D (7 bases). From germline, CDR1 is ENHRY and CDR2 SYGVKD. The V end lost 6 bases, the J end lost 4 bases, and 25 bases lay between the germline ends. The CDR3 contains 17 residues. This CDR3 is CAISGGGLDRALYEQYF. CDR3 DNA (partial): TGTGCCATCAGCGGAGGGGGCCTCGACAGGGCTCTATACGAG.